A single sample gave rise to the 14 T cell receptor beta chains below, sequenced in a study of blood T cell repertoires in COVID-19. The table came from immunoSEQ multiplex PCR; TCRdb's copy has only in-frame clones and leaves some out. Here the sample spans some 300,000 clones, around 88% being singletons. Sequenced input: peripheral blood. The origin of the receptors is a woman between 65 and 79 years old with COVID-19, enrolled during active disease.

The chain is built from TRBV30 and TRBJ2-4; D unclear. CDR1 GTSNPN and CDR2 SVGIG come from the germline V gene (reference sequence). Trimming cost V 0 bases and J 9 bases, with 15 bases left between them. CDR3 size: 14 residues. In nucleotides, the CDR3 is TGTGCCTGGAGTGTAGGCTCACAGAAGGCCATTCAGTACTTC. It yields the protein CAWSVGSQKAIQYF.

The chain uses TRBV7-9 and TRBJ2-1; 7 nucleotides agree with TRBD2. Looked up from germline, CDR1 is SEHNR and CDR2 is FQNEAQ (reference sequence). The ends lost 7 bases at V and 5 bases at J; junction bases unmatched: 11. This CDR3 region has 15 residues. The CDR3: CASTLVGGFNNEQFF. CDR3 DNA sequence: TGTGCCAGCACCTTGGTGGGGGGGTTCAACAATGAGCAGTTCTTC.

The chain employs TRBV4-2 and TRBJ2-3, with D possibly being TRBD2 (6 bases). The CDR3 spans 16 residues. CDR1 and CDR2 from the germline V gene are LGHNA and YNFKEQ. The V gene lost 5 bases and the J gene lost 4 bases, with 19 bases spanning the gap. The CDR3 sequence is CASSEPGTPPSDTQYF. As DNA, the CDR3 is TGTGCCAGCAGCGAACCCGGGACTCCTCCCTCAGATACGCAGTATTTT.

The J gene is TRBJ1-3, the V gene TRBV7-2; no definite D call. CDR1 is SGHTA and CDR2 is FQGNSA in the germline V gene. CDR3 size: 15 residues. Between the trimmed V and J ends, which lost 4 bases and 0 bases, there was a span of 10 bases. The CDR3 protein is CASSSSMSSGNTIYF. DNA of the CDR3: TGTGCCAGCAGCTCCTCAATGAGCTCTGGAAACACCATATATTTT.

This sequence joins TRBV28 and TRBJ1-6; 7 bases map to TRBD1. The V and J ends lost 8 bases and 2 bases, in that order; junction bases with no gene match: 3. Germline V gene data show CDR1 as MDHEN and CDR2 as SYDVKM. This CDR3 is 14 amino acids long. As DNA, the CDR3 is TGTGCCAGCGGCGGACAGGCCTATAATTCACCCCTCCACTTT. Translating it yields CASGGQAYNSPLHF.

This clone was counted only a few times. CDR3 nucleotide sequence: TGTGCCAGTAAACCAGGGGCCGGCTATGGCTACACCTTC. Translating it yields CASKPGAGYGYTF. The rearrangement links TRBV9 to TRBJ1-2; D is possibly TRBD1 (6 bases). The V gene's germline CDR1 is SGDLS and CDR2 YYNGEE. CDR3 length equals 13 residues. Trimming took 8 bases from V and 4 from J, leaving 15 bases between them. Together with reference TRBV9 and TRBJ1-2, the CDR3 gives the full variable domain: DSGVTQTPKHLITATGQRVTLRCSPRSGDLSVYWYQQSLDQGLQFLIQYYNGEERAKGNILERFSAQQFPDLHSELNLSSLELGDSALYFCASKPGAGYGYTFGSGTRLTVV.

This chain connects TRBV30 to TRBJ1-1, with D maybe TRBD1 (6 bases). The germline V and J ends were trimmed by 4 bases and 4 bases, with 10 bases remaining between them. The CDR3 is 12 amino acids. Germline V gives CDR1 GTSNPN, CDR2 SVGIG (reference sequence). CDR3 amino acids: CAWTPRGTEAFF. As DNA, the CDR3 is TGTGCCTGGACCCCCAGGGGCACTGAAGCTTTCTTT.

The genes are TRBV2 and TRBJ2-3, with D possibly being TRBD1 (5 bases). Germline-derived CDR1 and CDR2 are SNHLY and FYNNEI. The CDR3 runs to 13 residues. Trimming stripped 2 bases from V and 5 bases from J, with 8 bases between. CDR3 region: CASSERGGDTQYF. CDR3 in DNA: TGTGCCAGCAGTGAAAGGGGTGGAGATACGCAGTATTTT.

This chain connects TRBV9 to TRBJ1-5; 7 bases align to TRBD1. Trimming took 4 bases from V and 4 from J; bases not matched to a gene: 5. CDR3 length: 14 residues. Germline values: CDR1 SGDLS, CDR2 YYNGEE. The CDR3 DNA follows: TGTGCCAGCAGCCCGGGACAGAATAATCAGCCCCAGCATTTT. It translates to CASSPGQNNQPQHF.

This clone was observed a handful of times. This sequence joins TRBV7-2 and TRBJ1-5, with TRBD1 identical over 7 bases. The CDR3 consists of 15 residues. The germline V gene has CDR1 SGHTA and CDR2 FQGNSA. V dropped 1 base and J dropped 3; count of bases not matched to a gene: 3. The CDR3 reads CASSLGDSDNQPQHF. The CDR3 nucleotides are TGTGCCAGCAGCTTAGGGGACAGCGACAATCAGCCCCAGCATTTT.

On this clone itself: Other nucleotide sequences from this sample produce the same CDR3. The genes are TRBV12-3 or TRBV12-4 and TRBJ2-5; TRBD1 matches at 8 bases. This CDR3 has 13 residues. The J segment lost 5 bases and the V segment lost 5 bases, leaving 4 bases of the junction unmatched. The CDR3 region has the DNA TGTGCCAGCAGTCTACAGGGGGGTGAGACCCAGTACTTC. Translating it yields CASSLQGGETQYF.

The rearrangement links TRBV18 to TRBJ1-1; D not resolved. Germline V gene lookup returns CDR1 KGHSH and CDR2 LQKENI. Trimming pared 4 bases from V and 1 base from J, leaving 13 bases between. CDR3 size: 15 residues. CDR3 amino acids: CASSRFLIENTEAFF. The DNA of the CDR3 is TGTGCCAGCTCACGTTTTCTAATCGAGAACACTGAAGCTTTCTTT.

V usage is TRBV9 and J usage is TRBJ1-2, with TRBD1 identical over 9 bases. Germline V gene lookup returns CDR1 SGDLS and CDR2 YYNGEE. The CDR3 loop spans 13 amino acids. V lost 0 bases to trimming and J lost 6 bases; unmatched junction nucleotides: 0. The CDR3 reads CASSVGTGDGYTF. For the CDR3, the DNA is TGTGCCAGCAGCGTAGGGACAGGGGATGGCTACACCTTC.

The chain has TRBV15 and TRBJ2-7; D is perhaps TRBD2 (5 bases). Germline V lookup: CDR1 LNHNV, CDR2 YYDKDF (reference sequence). V was shortened by 0 bases and J by 2 bases, with 14 bases between the two germline ends. CDR3 size: 16 residues. The CDR3 loop reads CATSRDRTPATYEQYF. The CDR3 coding sequence is TGTGCCACCAGCAGAGATCGGACTCCGGCAACCTACGAGCAGTACTTC.